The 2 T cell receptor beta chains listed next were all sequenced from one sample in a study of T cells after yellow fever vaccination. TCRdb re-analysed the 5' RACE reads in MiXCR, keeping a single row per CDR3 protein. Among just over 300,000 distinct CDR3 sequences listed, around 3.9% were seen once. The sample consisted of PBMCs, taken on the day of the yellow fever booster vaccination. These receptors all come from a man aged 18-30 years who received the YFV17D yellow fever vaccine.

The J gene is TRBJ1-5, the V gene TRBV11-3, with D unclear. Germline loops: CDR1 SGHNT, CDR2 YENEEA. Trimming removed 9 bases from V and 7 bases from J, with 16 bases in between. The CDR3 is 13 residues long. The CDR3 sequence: CASSNSSRQPQHF. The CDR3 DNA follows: TGTGCCAGTTCGAATAGCTCGCGGCAGCCCCAGCATTTT.

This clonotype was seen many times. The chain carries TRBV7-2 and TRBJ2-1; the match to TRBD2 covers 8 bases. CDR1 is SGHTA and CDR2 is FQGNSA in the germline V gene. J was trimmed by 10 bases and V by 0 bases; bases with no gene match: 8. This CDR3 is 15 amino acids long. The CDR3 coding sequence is TGTGCCAGCAGCTTAGCTAGCGGGGCCGCGGGGGAGCAGTTCTTC. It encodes CASSLASGAAGEQFF.